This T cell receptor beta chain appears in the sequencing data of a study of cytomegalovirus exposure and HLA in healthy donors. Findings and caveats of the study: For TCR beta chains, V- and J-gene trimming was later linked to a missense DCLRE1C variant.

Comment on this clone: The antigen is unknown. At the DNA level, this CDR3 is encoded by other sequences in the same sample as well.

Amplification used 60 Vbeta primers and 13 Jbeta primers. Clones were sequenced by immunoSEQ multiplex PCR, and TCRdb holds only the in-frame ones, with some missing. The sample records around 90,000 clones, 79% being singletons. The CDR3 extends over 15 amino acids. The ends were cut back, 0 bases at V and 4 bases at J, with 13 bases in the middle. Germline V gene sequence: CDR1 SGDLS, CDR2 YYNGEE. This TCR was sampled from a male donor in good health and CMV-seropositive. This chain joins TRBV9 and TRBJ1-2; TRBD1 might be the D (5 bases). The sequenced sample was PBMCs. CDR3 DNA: TGTGCCAGCAGCGTAGATCCAGGGTCGAGCTATGGCTACACCTTC. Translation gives CASSVDPGSSYGYTF.